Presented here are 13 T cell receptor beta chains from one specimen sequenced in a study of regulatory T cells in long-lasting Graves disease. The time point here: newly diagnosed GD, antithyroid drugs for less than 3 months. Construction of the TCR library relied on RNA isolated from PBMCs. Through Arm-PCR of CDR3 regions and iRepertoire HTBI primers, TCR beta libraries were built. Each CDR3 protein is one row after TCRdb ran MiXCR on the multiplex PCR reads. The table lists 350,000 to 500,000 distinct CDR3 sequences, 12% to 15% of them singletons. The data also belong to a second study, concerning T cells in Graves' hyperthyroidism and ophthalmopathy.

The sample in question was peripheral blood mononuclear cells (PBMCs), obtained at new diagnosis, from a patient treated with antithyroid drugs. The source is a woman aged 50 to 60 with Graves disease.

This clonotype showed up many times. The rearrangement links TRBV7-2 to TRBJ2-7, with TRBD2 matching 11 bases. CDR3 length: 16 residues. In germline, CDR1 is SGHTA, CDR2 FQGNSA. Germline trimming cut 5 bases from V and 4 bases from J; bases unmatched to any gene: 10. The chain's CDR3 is CASSTTSGIGGYEQYF. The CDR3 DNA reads TGTGCCAGCAGCACGACTAGCGGGATCGGTGGGTACGAGCAGTACTTC.

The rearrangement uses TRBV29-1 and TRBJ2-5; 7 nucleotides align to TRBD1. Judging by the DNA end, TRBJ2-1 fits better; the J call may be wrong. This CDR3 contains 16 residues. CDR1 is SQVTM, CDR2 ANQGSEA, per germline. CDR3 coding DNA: TGCAGCGTTGAAGATCTTGGGGACAGTGGATACAATGAGCAGTTCTTC. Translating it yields CSVEDLGDSGYNEQFF.

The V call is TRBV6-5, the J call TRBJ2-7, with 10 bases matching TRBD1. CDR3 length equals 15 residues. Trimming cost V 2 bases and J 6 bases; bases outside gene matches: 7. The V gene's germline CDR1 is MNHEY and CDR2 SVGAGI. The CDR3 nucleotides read TGTGCCAGCAGTTACAACGGACAGGGGGGATCCGAGCAGTACTTC. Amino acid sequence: CASSYNGQGGSEQYF.

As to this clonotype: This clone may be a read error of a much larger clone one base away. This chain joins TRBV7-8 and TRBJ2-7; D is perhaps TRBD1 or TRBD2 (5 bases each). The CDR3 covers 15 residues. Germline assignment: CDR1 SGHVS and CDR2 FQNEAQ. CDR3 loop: CAGSLVGTSGYEQYF. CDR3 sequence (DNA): TGTGCCGGCAGTTTAGTAGGGACGAGCGGCTACGAGCAGTACTTC.

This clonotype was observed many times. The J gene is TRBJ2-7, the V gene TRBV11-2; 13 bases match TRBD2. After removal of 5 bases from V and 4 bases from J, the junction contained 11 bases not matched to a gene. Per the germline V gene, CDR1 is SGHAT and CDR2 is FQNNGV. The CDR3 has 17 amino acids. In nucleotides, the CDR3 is TGTGCCAGCAGCCAAGCCCCCGGACTAGCGGGAGAATACGAGCAGTACTTC. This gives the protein CASSQAPGLAGEYEQYF.

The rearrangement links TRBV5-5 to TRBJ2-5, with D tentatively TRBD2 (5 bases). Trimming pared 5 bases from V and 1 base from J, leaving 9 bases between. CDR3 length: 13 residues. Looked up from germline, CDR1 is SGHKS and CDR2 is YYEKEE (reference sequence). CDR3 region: CASRWRAQETQYF. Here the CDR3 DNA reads TGTGCCAGCAGATGGCGGGCCCAAGAGACCCAGTACTTC.

The CDR3 DNA follows: TGCGCCAGCAGCCAAGCTCGAAGTGGGGCGACTAGCGGGAGGCCGAACCAAGAGACCCAGTACTTC. Translation gives CASSQARSGATSGRPNQETQYF. This chain links TRBV4-1 with TRBJ2-5; 13 nucleotides match TRBD2. Losses at the gene ends were 1 base for V and 0 bases for J; bases not matched to a gene: 17. The CDR3 is made up of 22 amino acids. CDR1 MGHRA and CDR2 YSYEKL come from the germline V gene.

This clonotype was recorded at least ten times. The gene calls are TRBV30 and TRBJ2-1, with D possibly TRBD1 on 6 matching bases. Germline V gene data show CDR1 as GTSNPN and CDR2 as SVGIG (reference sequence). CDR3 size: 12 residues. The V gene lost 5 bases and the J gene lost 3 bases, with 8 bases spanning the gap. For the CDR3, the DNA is TGTGCCTGGGGGGGACACTACAATGAGCAGTTCTTC. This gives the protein CAWGGHYNEQFF.

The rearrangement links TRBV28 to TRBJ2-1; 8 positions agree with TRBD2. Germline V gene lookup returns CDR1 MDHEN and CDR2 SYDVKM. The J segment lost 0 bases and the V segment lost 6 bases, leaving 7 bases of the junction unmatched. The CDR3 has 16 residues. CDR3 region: CASRYTSGSSYNEQFF. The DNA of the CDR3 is TGTGCCAGCAGATATACTAGCGGAAGCTCCTACAATGAGCAGTTCTTC.

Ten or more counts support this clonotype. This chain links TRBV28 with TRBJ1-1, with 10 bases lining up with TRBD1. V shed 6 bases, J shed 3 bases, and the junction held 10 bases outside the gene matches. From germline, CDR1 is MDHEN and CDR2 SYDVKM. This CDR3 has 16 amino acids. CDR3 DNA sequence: TGTGCCAGCAGAAACCGGGACAGGGGACTGTACACTGAAGCTTTCTTT. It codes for CASRNRDRGLYTEAFF.

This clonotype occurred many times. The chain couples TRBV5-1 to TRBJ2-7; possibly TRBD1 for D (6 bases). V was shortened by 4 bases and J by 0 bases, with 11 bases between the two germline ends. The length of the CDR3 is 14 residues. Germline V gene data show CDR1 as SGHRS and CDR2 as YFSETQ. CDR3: CASSPQGLSYEQYF. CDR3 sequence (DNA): TGCGCCAGCAGCCCCCAGGGGCTCTCCTACGAGCAGTACTTC. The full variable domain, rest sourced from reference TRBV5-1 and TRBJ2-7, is KAGVTQTPRYLIKTRGQQVTLSCSPISGHRSVSWYQQTPGQGLQFLFEYFSETQRNKGNFPGRFSGRQFSNSRSEMNVSTLELGDSALYLCASSPQGLSYEQYFGPGTRLTVT.

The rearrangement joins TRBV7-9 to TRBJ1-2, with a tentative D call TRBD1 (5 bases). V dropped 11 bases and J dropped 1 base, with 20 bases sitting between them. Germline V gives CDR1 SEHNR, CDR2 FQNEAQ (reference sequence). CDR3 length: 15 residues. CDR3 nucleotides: TGTGCCGGGGGTCCAGTAGGGACGGATAACTATGGCTACACCTTC. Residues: CAGGPVGTDNYGYTF. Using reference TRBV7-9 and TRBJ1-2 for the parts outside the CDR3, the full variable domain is DTGVSQNPRHKITKRGQNVTFRCDPISEHNRLYWYRQTLGQGPEFLTYFQNEAQLEKSRLLSDRFSAERPKGSFSTLEIQRTEQGDSAMYLCAGGPVGTDNYGYTFGSGTRLTVV.

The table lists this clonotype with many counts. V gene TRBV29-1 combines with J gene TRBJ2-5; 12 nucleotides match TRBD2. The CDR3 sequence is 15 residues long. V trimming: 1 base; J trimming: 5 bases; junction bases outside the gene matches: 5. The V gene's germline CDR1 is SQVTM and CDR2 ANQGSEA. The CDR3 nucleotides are TGCAGCGTTGAAGTGGCTAGCGGGAGGGGTGAGACCCAGTACTTC. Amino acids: CSVEVASGRGETQYF.